This passage covers 25 T cell receptor beta chains from one sample sequenced in a study of blood T cell repertoires in COVID-19. The assay was immunoSEQ multiplex PCR, and TCRdb's table has in-frame clones only and misses some. Altogether tens of thousands of clones are present, more than 75% being singletons, with the ten largest covering 6% to 8%. Sequences were obtained from peripheral blood. The receptors were sampled from a human donor with active COVID-19. The donor label of this sample is uncertain.

The V gene is TRBV11-3, the J gene TRBJ2-1; a weak D match, TRBD1 (5 bases). CDR3 size: 14 residues. Germline CDR1 reads SGHNT; CDR2 reads YENEEA. V was shortened by 5 bases and J by 5 bases, with 13 bases between the two germline ends. CDR3 DNA sequence: TGTGCCAGCAGCCCAACAGGAGTGCACAATGAGCAGTTCTTC. Protein: CASSPTGVHNEQFF.

The chain links TRBV7-9 to TRBJ1-1; D uncertain. The CDR3 is 16 amino acids. Germline V CDR1 and CDR2: SEHNR, FQNEAQ (reference sequence). The germline V and J ends were trimmed by 1 base and 0 bases, with 12 bases remaining between them. CDR3 nucleotides: TGTGCCAGCAGCTTAGGCTTTGAGGGAGTGAACACTGAAGCTTTCTTT. Translating gives CASSLGFEGVNTEAFF.

This clone came up a few times. The chain has TRBV7-3 and TRBJ2-7; D possibly corresponds to TRBD2 (5 bases). Germline V gives CDR1 SGHTA, CDR2 FQGTGA. V dropped 2 bases and J dropped 2 bases, with 13 bases sitting between them. The CDR3 runs to 15 residues. This CDR3 reads CASSLAVGITYEQYF. The CDR3 bases are TGTGCCAGCAGCTTAGCAGTCGGGATCACCTACGAGCAGTACTTC.

CDR3 sequence: CASSSGATGGSGNTIYF. The CDR3 DNA sequence: TGCGCCAGCAGCTCCGGAGCGACAGGGGGCTCTGGAAACACCATATATTTT. The chain employs TRBV5-1 and TRBJ1-3, with 9 bases fitting TRBD1. The germline V gene encodes CDR1 SGHRS and CDR2 YFSETQ. V shed 3 bases, J shed 0 bases, and the junction held 7 bases outside the gene matches. The CDR3 runs 17 residues.

The chain carries TRBV3-1 (or the pseudogene TRBV3-2) and TRBJ1-4, with D unresolved. The V end lost 7 bases, the J end lost 8 bases, and 20 bases lay between the germline ends. Germline V CDR1 and CDR2: LGHDT, YNNKEL (reference sequence). This CDR3 has 15 amino acids. CDR3 nucleotide sequence: TGTGCCAGCACCACCCCCGGATCATTGGGCGAAAAACTGTTTTTT. It codes for CASTTPGSLGEKLFF.

The CDR3 DNA is TGTGCCAGCAGCTTAAGGGAGGGATACGAGCAGTACTTC. Its translation is CASSLREGYEQYF. The V gene is TRBV7-2, the J gene TRBJ2-7; 7 positions match TRBD2. CDR1 and CDR2 (germline): SGHTA, FQGNSA. The ends lost 2 bases at V and 4 bases at J; junction bases unmatched: 2. The length of the CDR3 is 13 residues.

The chain has TRBV18 and TRBJ2-3; TRBD1 matches at 8 bases. This CDR3 has 15 amino acids. After removal of 3 bases from V and 2 bases from J, the junction contained 4 bases not matched to a gene. Germline CDR1 and CDR2: KGHSH and LQKENI. CDR3 DNA sequence: TGTGCCAGCTCACCGGCAGGGGGCATCACAGATACGCAGTATTTT. Protein sequence: CASSPAGGITDTQYF.

This chain links TRBV9 with TRBJ1-1; D unclear. CDR1 and CDR2 (germline): SGDLS, YYNGEE. The CDR3 has 13 amino acids. Trimming took off 4 bases at V and 0 bases at J, with 7 bases between the two ends. This CDR3 is CASSTGMNTEAFF. The CDR3 bases are TGTGCCAGCAGCACGGGAATGAACACTGAAGCTTTCTTT. Complete variable domain (other parts from reference TRBV9 and TRBJ1-1): DSGVTQTPKHLITATGQRVTLRCSPRSGDLSVYWYQQSLDQGLQFLIQYYNGEERAKGNILERFSAQQFPDLHSELNLSSLELGDSALYFCASSTGMNTEAFFGQGTRLTVV.

The chain has TRBV6-4 and TRBJ2-2; D not certain. Trimming pared 4 bases from V and 1 base from J, leaving 4 bases between. Germline assignment: CDR1 MRHNA and CDR2 SNTAGT. CDR3 size: 13 residues. DNA for the CDR3: TGTGCCAGCAGTGCAGGGAACACCGGGGAGCTGTTTTTT. The encoded protein is CASSAGNTGELFF.

The V gene is TRBV14, the J gene TRBJ2-1; D perhaps matches TRBD1 (6 bases). Germline values: CDR1 SGHDN, CDR2 FVKESK. The CDR3 sequence is 16 residues long. Trimming took off 0 bases at V and 0 bases at J, with 9 bases between the two ends. The CDR3 is CASSQDGGSSYNEQFF. CDR3 coding DNA: TGTGCCAGCAGCCAAGATGGGGGCAGCTCCTACAATGAGCAGTTCTTC. Using reference TRBV14 and TRBJ2-1 for the parts outside the CDR3, the full variable domain is EAGVTQFPSHSVIEKGQTVTLRCDPISGHDNLYWYRRVMGKEIKFLLHFVKESKQDESGMPNNRFLAERTGGTYSTLKVQPAELEDSGVYFCASSQDGGSSYNEQFFGPGTRLTVL.

This sequence joins TRBV5-5 and TRBJ1-2; D might be TRBD1 (5 bases). V gave up 5 bases and J gave up 4 bases, with 21 bases separating them. Germline CDR1 is SGHKS and CDR2 is YYEKEE (reference sequence). This CDR3 contains 16 residues. CDR3 DNA: TGTGCCAGCAGTCGAGCCCATCGTCAGGGTAGCTATGGCTACACCTTC. This encodes CASSRAHRQGSYGYTF.

V and J are TRBV6-6 and TRBJ2-2; 8 nucleotides match TRBD2. V was pared by 6 bases and J by 4 bases, with 7 bases of the junction left unmatched. The CDR3 length is 15 residues. Germline V gene sequence: CDR1 MNHNY, CDR2 SVGAGI (reference sequence). The CDR3 DNA sequence: TGTGCCAGCAGCGCCGGGACTAGTTTCACCGGGGAGCTGTTTTTT. Its translation is CASSAGTSFTGELFF.

The J gene is TRBJ2-7, the V gene TRBV9; TRBD2 matches 9 bases. Germline-derived CDR1 and CDR2 are SGDLS and YYNGEE. The CDR3 has 15 residues. Trimming removed 0 bases from V and 6 bases from J; junction bases left unmatched: 7. The CDR3 here is CASSVGSGGSLEQYF. The DNA of the CDR3 is TGTGCCAGCAGCGTAGGAAGCGGGGGGAGTCTCGAGCAGTACTTC.

The chain uses TRBV2 and TRBJ2-1, with TRBD2 identical over 10 bases. This CDR3 is built from 13 residues. V was clipped by 4 bases and J by 6 bases; unmatched bases: 0. The V gene's germline CDR1 is SNHLY and CDR2 FYNNEI. CDR3: CASSGTSGNEQFF. CDR3 nucleotide sequence: TGTGCCAGCAGTGGGACTAGCGGCAATGAGCAGTTCTTC.

This chain connects TRBV7-9 to TRBJ2-7; D possibly corresponds to TRBD2 (5 bases). V was trimmed by 4 bases and J by 6 bases, leaving 22 bases between them. The CDR3 spans 16 residues. Germline V gene data show CDR1 as SEHNR and CDR2 as FQNEAQ (reference sequence). The CDR3 sequence: CASSSTDKGQGGEQYF. The CDR3 DNA reads TGTGCCAGCAGCTCCACCGACAAAGGGCAAGGAGGCGAGCAGTACTTC.

V and J are TRBV29-1 and TRBJ2-3; 15 nucleotides agree with TRBD2. After removal of 6 bases from V and 0 bases from J, the junction contained 10 bases not matched to a gene. CDR1 SQVTM and CDR2 ANQGSEA come from the germline V gene. This CDR3 is 18 amino acids long. DNA of the CDR3: TGCAGCGTGGGCGGACTAGCGGGAGGGCGCCCTAGCACAGATACGCAGTATTTT. It yields the protein CSVGGLAGGRPSTDTQYF.

The chain couples TRBV19 to TRBJ2-7; 8 bases fit TRBD2. This CDR3 region has 14 residues. Germline CDR1 and CDR2: LNHDA and SQIVND (reference sequence). V was clipped by 4 bases and J by 1 base; unmatched bases: 3. The CDR3 DNA reads as TGTGCCAGTAGTAATGGCGGGGGGTCCTACGAGCAGTACTTC. Encoded protein: CASSNGGGSYEQYF.

The chain is built from TRBV24-1 and TRBJ2-6, with D possibly matching TRBD1 (5 bases). Trimming took off 0 bases at V and 0 bases at J, with 14 bases between the two ends. The length of the CDR3 is 19 residues. The germline CDR1 and CDR2 sequences are KGHDR and SFDVKD. This CDR3 reads CATSDLSQGPPSGANVLTF. In nucleotides, the CDR3 is TGTGCCACCAGTGATTTGTCGCAGGGTCCCCCCTCTGGGGCCAACGTCCTGACTTTC.

The V and J genes are TRBV5-6 and TRBJ1-2, with TRBD1 matching 10 bases. The CDR3 is made up of 14 amino acids. CDR1 is SGHDT and CDR2 is YYEEEE in the germline V gene. J was trimmed by 4 bases and V by 4 bases; bases with no gene match: 4. The chain's CDR3 is CASSGTGAVYGYTF. CDR3 in DNA: TGTGCCAGCAGCGGGACAGGGGCTGTCTATGGCTACACCTTC. Full variable domain (missing parts from reference TRBV5-6 and TRBJ1-2): DAGVTQSPTHLIKTRGQQVTLRCSPKSGHDTVSWYQQALGQGPQFIFQYYEEEERQRGNFPDRFSGHQFPNYSSELNVNALLLGDSALYLCASSGTGAVYGYTFGSGTRLTVV.

This clone was observed once. The chain combines TRBV30 with TRBJ1-2, with D possibly TRBD1 on 5 matching bases. V dropped 1 base and J dropped 7 bases, with 16 bases sitting between them. The CDR3 totals 14 residues. Germline CDR1 is GTSNPN and CDR2 is SVGIG (reference sequence). CDR3 coding DNA: TGTGCCTGGAGTGGCTTTGAAGGGGCCTCTGGCTACACCTTC. Its protein is CAWSGFEGASGYTF. The whole variable domain, filled in from reference TRBV30 and TRBJ1-2, reads SQTIHQWPATLVQPVGSPLSLECTVEGTSNPNLYWYRQAAGRGLQLLFYSVGIGQISSEVPQNLSASRPQDRQFILSSKKLLLSDSGFYLCAWSGFEGASGYTFGSGTRLTVV.

This clone was detected only once. This chain joins TRBV5-6 and TRBJ2-3; 10 positions agree with TRBD2. The germline gives CDR1 SGHDT, CDR2 YYEEEE. The V segment lost 4 bases and the J segment 5 bases; nucleotides outside the gene matches: 4. The CDR3 is 14 amino acids. The CDR3 DNA reads TGTGCCAGCAGCGACCTAGCGGGAGTAGATACGCAGTATTTT. Its translation is CASSDLAGVDTQYF.

The chain links TRBV12-3 or TRBV12-4 to TRBJ2-7; possibly TRBD2 for D (5 bases). CDR3 length equals 13 residues. V was cut by 6 bases and J by 2 bases, with 11 bases left in between. CDR3 region: CASSQSTTYEQYF. CDR3 nucleotides: TGTGCCAGCAGCCAATCGACTACCTACGAGCAGTACTTC.

V usage is TRBV5-1 and J usage is TRBJ2-1; 12 bases align to TRBD2. This CDR3 has 17 residues. V gave up 4 bases and J gave up 7 bases; unmatched junction bases: 12. Germline assignment: CDR1 SGHRS and CDR2 YFSETQ. The CDR3 reads CASSPTRTSGGWNEQFF. Here the CDR3 DNA reads TGCGCCAGCAGCCCCACCAGAACTAGCGGGGGGTGGAATGAGCAGTTCTTC.

The V call is TRBV20-1, the J call TRBJ1-2; unclear D gene. This CDR3 spans 11 amino acids. Germline CDR1 DFQATT, CDR2 SNEGSKA (reference sequence). Trimming stripped 5 bases from V and 6 bases from J, with 10 bases between. The CDR3 bases are TGCAGTGCTTCACTCGCGGATGGCTACACCTTC. This gives the protein CSASLADGYTF.

The chain uses TRBV5-6 and TRBJ1-4; 9 bases line up with TRBD1. Trimming at V came to 4 bases and at J to 10 bases, leaving 14 bases not matched to a gene. Germline V lookup: CDR1 SGHDT, CDR2 YYEEEE. The CDR3 extends over 16 amino acids. CDR3 loop: CASSQDQQGALGKLFF. For the CDR3, the DNA is TGTGCCAGCAGCCAGGACCAACAGGGGGCGCTGGGAAAACTGTTTTTT.